This entry lists 15 T cell receptor beta chains sequenced from one sample in a study of response to subunit inactivated influenza vaccine. From the RT-PCR reads, TCRdb called clonotypes with MiXCR, one entry per CDR3 protein. The sample lists roughly 760,000 distinct CDR3 sequences, approximately 21% occurring once. This specimen consisted of PBMCs from blood, obtained 5 days after vaccination. The receptors here all came from a man aged 50-59 years who received an inactivated influenza vaccine.

CDR3 amino acids: CASSKPGPTTPYEQYF. CDR3 DNA sequence: TGTGCCAGCAGCAAACCCGGACCTACAACCCCTTACGAGCAGTACTTC. The chain combines TRBV21-1 with TRBJ2-7; no DNA check was done on the table's D call, TRBD1. TRBV21-1 is recorded as a pseudogene. The length of the CDR3 is 16 residues.

This clonotype was seen more than once but under ten times. The rearrangement uses TRBV11-2 and TRBJ1-5; 8 bases match TRBD1. Losses at the gene ends were 5 bases for V and 1 base for J; bases not matched to a gene: 4. This CDR3 spans 15 amino acids. Germline CDR1 and CDR2: SGHAT and FQNNGV. The chain's CDR3 is CASSPTGVSNQPQHF. The DNA for the CDR3 is TGTGCCAGCAGCCCGACAGGGGTAAGCAATCAGCCCCAGCATTTT. Supplemented by reference TRBV11-2 and TRBJ1-5, the full variable domain reads EAGVAQSPRYKIIEKRQSVAFWCNPISGHATLYWYQQILGQGPKLLIQFQNNGVVDDSQLPKDRFSAERLKGVDSTLKIQPAKLEDSAVYLCASSPTGVSNQPQHFGDGTRLSIL.

This chain joins TRBV12-3 or TRBV12-4 and TRBJ2-2, with D possibly matching TRBD1 (6 bases). The ends were cut back, 5 bases at V and 1 base at J, with 14 bases in the middle. This CDR3 contains 16 residues. In DNA form, the CDR3 reads TGTGCCAGCAGTCTCTCCGGGACATTGAACACCGGGGAGCTGTTTTTT. Translated: CASSLSGTLNTGELFF.

There are many counts of this clonotype. The chain carries TRBV12-3 or TRBV12-4 and TRBJ2-1; D is undetermined. V was pared by 5 bases and J by 5 bases, with 7 bases between. There are 12 residues in the CDR3. This CDR3 reads CASSPSHNEQFF. CDR3 coding DNA: TGTGCCAGCAGTCCCAGCCACAATGAGCAGTTCTTC.

A few counts support this clonotype. The CDR3 bases are TGTGCCATCAGTGATTTAACAGGGGATCAGTACTTC. Translation: CAISDLTGDQYF. The V gene is TRBV10-3, the J gene TRBJ2-7; the match to TRBD1 covers 7 bases. Trimming at V came to 3 bases and at J to 10 bases, leaving 6 bases not matched to a gene. Per germline, CDR1 ENHRY and CDR2 SYGVKD. This CDR3 contains 12 residues.

This clonotype was found a few times. The rearrangement uses TRBV7-9 and TRBJ2-3, with no clear D. This CDR3 is built from 16 residues. Trimming removed 1 base from V and 0 bases from J, with 11 bases in between. Germline values: CDR1 SEHNR, CDR2 FQNEAQ (reference sequence). The CDR3 loop is CASSLGSAGSTDTQYF. The CDR3 bases are TGTGCCAGCAGCTTAGGCTCGGCAGGTAGCACAGATACGCAGTATTTT. The entire variable domain, with the rest obtained from reference TRBV7-9 and TRBJ2-3, is as follows: DTGVSQNPRHKITKRGQNVTFRCDPISEHNRLYWYRQTLGQGPEFLTYFQNEAQLEKSRLLSDRFSAERPKGSFSTLEIQRTEQGDSAMYLCASSLGSAGSTDTQYFGPGTRLTVL.

This clonotype has just a few counts. The chain couples TRBV30 to TRBJ2-1, with 7 bases fitting TRBD2. This CDR3 spans 16 amino acids. With V trimmed by 0 bases and J by 4 bases, 9 bases remained unmatched. Germline values: CDR1 GTSNPN, CDR2 SVGIG (reference sequence). The CDR3 sequence is CAWSVLRASGYNEQFF. The CDR3 DNA sequence: TGTGCCTGGAGTGTACTAAGGGCTAGCGGATACAATGAGCAGTTCTTC.

V and J are TRBV7-9 and TRBJ2-1; D is unresolved. This CDR3 is built from 15 residues. Looked up from germline, CDR1 is SEHNR and CDR2 is FQNEAQ (reference sequence). Trimming pared 4 bases from V and 1 base from J, leaving 11 bases between. The CDR3 loop reads CASSSMSVSYNEQFF. CDR3 DNA sequence: TGTGCCAGCAGCTCCATGAGCGTGTCCTACAATGAGCAGTTCTTC.

V is TRBV6-2 or TRBV6-3 and J is TRBJ2-1; 11 nucleotides match TRBD2. Germline V gene lookup returns CDR1 MNHEY and CDR2 SVGEGT. V was pared by 5 bases and J by 6 bases, with 6 bases of the junction left unmatched. The CDR3 runs to 15 residues. CDR3 in amino acids: CASSIITSGGNEQFF. CDR3 DNA: TGTGCCAGCAGTATCATCACTAGCGGGGGCAATGAGCAGTTCTTC.

This chain joins TRBV5-1 and TRBJ2-3, with D hard to call. Trimming removed 5 bases at V and 0 bases at J, with 10 bases between. This CDR3 is built from 14 residues. Germline lookup yields CDR1 SGHRS and CDR2 YFSETQ. CDR3 protein: CASRTLTSTDTQYF. CDR3 DNA: TGCGCCAGCAGAACCCTGACTAGCACAGATACGCAGTATTTT.

The chain has TRBV28 and TRBJ1-6; TRBD1 might be the D (5 bases). Trimming pared 7 bases from V and 11 bases from J, leaving 18 bases between. The V gene's germline CDR1 is MDHEN and CDR2 SYDVKM. There are 14 residues in the CDR3. CDR3 nucleotide sequence: TGTGCCAGCAACGAAATGGGGGTCGGGACACCCCTCCACTTT. Protein product: CASNEMGVGTPLHF. The full variable domain, in which reference TRBV28 and TRBJ1-6 provide the parts outside the CDR3, is DVKVTQSSRYLVKRTGEKVFLECVQDMDHENMFWYRQDPGLGLRLIYFSYDVKMKEKGDIPEGYSVSREKKERFSLILESASTNQTSMYLCASNEMGVGTPLHFGNGTRLTVT.

This clonotype showed up just once. The gene calls are TRBV7-2 and TRBJ2-3; TRBD1 might be the D (5 bases). This CDR3 is 13 amino acids long. Trimming took 1 base from V and 9 from J, leaving 11 bases between them. The germline V gene encodes CDR1 SGHTA and CDR2 FQGNSA. As DNA, the CDR3 is TGTGCCAGCAGCTTAGAGGGCAGGGTGACGCAGTATTTT. As protein: CASSLEGRVTQYF.

This chain connects TRBV7-2 to TRBJ2-5; TRBD2 aligns across 11 bases. The CDR3 runs to 16 residues. V was clipped by 0 bases and J by 2 bases; unmatched bases: 2. The germline V gene encodes CDR1 SGHTA and CDR2 FQGNSA. The DNA of the CDR3 is TGTGCCAGCAGCTTAGCGGGACTAGCGGAACAAGAGACCCAGTACTTC. This gives the protein CASSLAGLAEQETQYF.

The genes are TRBV5-1 and TRBJ2-3, with D perhaps matching TRBD1 (5 bases). V lost 0 bases, J lost 2 bases, and 10 bases lay in between. CDR3 length: 15 amino acids. Germline-derived CDR1 and CDR2 are SGHRS and YFSETQ. As DNA, the CDR3 is TGCGCCAGCAGCTTGGAGACAGCCTTCACAGATACGCAGTATTTT. This encodes CASSLETAFTDTQYF.

Only a few counts were recorded for this clonotype. The chain joins TRBV3-2 to TRBJ2-1; the table's D call TRBD2 went unverified against the DNA. TRBV3-2 is labeled a pseudogene. The CDR3 spans 15 residues. CDR3 DNA sequence: TGTGCCATCTCGACCGGGCTAGCCGACTACAATGAGCAGTTCTTC. Translating gives CAISTGLADYNEQFF.